The present entry profiles one T cell receptor beta chain with its context. Its antigen is unidentified. One junction end does not reproduce the germline sequence, and a read error may be involved. The data are from a study of blood T cells in healthy people across ages. Study in general: Per two T cells, about one barcoded beta molecule was captured through template switching.

Germline CDR1 is LNHDA and CDR2 is SQIVND (reference sequence). The CDR3 has 14 amino acids. A second PCR of 7 to 11 cycles used a sample-barcoded 5' primer and a J-beta primer mix. Researchers report that each sample yielded at least 2.5 million CDR3-containing paired-end reads. TCRdb independently ran MiXCR on the 5' RACE reads; one entry per CDR3 protein. The sample includes about 1.6 million distinct CDR3 sequences, 30% to 40% of them seen just once. General study points: Observed TCR beta diversity per million T cells went down as age went up. This fall followed a roughly linear course with age.

Each donor's blood draw was 7.5 to 10 milliliters of peripheral blood. The sequence derives from a woman in her 30s in good health. V and J are TRBV19 and TRBJ2-1; 15 positions agree with TRBD2. The specimen sequenced was blood. CDR3 protein: CAIGLAGGYNEQFF. CDR3 bases: TGTGCCATCGGACTAGCGGGAGGGTACAACGAGCAGTTCTTC.